This T cell receptor beta chain was captured by sequencing in a study of cytomegalovirus exposure and HLA in healthy donors. Whole-study context: When 398 donors were genotyped, about 80% of them were found to fall in the Caucasian-associated ancestry cluster.

The PCR ran on 60 Vbeta and 13 Jbeta primers. Here immunoSEQ multiplex PCR was the method, and the copy in TCRdb shows in-frame clones only, minus some. The repertoire holds tens of thousands of clones, with 70% to 75% as singletons. The CDR3 is 13 residues long. The V gene's germline CDR1 is SGHRS and CDR2 YFSETQ. Trimming took 0 bases from V and 5 from J, leaving 6 bases between them. General observations from the study: The number of N-insertions in an Asian-associated ancestry cluster was reportedly below the roughly 670-donor mean in a later analysis.

This clone was recorded once. Its antigen is undetermined. As for the donors, each was a healthy bone marrow donor. The V and J genes are TRBV5-1 and TRBJ2-1; no clear D. The sample consisted of PBMCs. The receptor comes from a man in his 60s in good health and CMV-seronegative. This CDR3 reads CASSLVQNNEQFF. The CDR3 nucleotides are TGCGCCAGCAGCTTGGTTCAGAACAATGAGCAGTTCTTC. The full variable domain, in which reference TRBV5-1 and TRBJ2-1 provide the parts outside the CDR3, is KAGVTQTPRYLIKTRGQQVTLSCSPISGHRSVSWYQQTPGQGLQFLFEYFSETQRNKGNFPGRFSGRQFSNSRSEMNVSTLELGDSALYLCASSLVQNNEQFFGPGTRLTVL.